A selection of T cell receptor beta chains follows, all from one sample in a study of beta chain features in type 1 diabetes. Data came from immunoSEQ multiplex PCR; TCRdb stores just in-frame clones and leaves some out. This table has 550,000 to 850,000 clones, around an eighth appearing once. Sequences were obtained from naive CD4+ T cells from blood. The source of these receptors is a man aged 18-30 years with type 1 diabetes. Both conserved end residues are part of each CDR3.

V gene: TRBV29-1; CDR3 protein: CSVPTSGTDTQYF
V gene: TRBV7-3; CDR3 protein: CASSPTGNSPLHF
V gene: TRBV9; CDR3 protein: CASSTHTGTLYNEQFF
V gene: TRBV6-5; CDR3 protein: CASSYSGRGFEKLFF
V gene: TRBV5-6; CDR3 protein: CASSLGRLSYEQYF
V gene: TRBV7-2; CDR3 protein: CASSLGVQADYGYTF
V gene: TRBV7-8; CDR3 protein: CASSRSGQQNTEAFF
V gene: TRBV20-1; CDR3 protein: CSATSGDYTF
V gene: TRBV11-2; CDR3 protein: CASSPVWQEGEKLFF
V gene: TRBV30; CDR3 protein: CAWSVHGVVETQYF
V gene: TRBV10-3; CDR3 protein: CAIRPGTQGETQYF
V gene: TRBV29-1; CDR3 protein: CSVEQGRVGYGYTF
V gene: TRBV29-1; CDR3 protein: CSVAGAGGQPQHF
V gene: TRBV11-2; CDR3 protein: CASSLGYNEQFF
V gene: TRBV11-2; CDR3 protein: CATQGSNEQFF
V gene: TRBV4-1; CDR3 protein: CASSLGQGYEQYF
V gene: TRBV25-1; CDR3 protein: CASSDRASNEQFF
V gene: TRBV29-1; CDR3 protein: CSVRDRKHTEAFF
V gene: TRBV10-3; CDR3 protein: CAIRGTNTGELFF
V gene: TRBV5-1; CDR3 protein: CASSRPGQGTETQYF
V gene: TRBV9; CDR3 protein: CASSASDRDVSPLHF
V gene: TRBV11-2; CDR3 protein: CASSLGQDQETQYF
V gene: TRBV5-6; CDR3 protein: CASSLSGARNTIYF
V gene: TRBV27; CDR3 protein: CASRLAANTGELFF
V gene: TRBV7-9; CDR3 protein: CASISVSNTEAFF
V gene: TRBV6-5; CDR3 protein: CASSPALQGAYEQYF
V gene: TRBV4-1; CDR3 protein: CASSQDRGRGSGNQPQHF
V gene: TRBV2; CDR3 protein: CASRETTSGGRETQYF
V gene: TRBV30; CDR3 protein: CAWSVKAKGMTEAFF
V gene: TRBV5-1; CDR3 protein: CASSSGNGNTEAFF
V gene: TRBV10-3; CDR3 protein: CAISDVQRGGETQYF
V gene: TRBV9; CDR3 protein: CASSVDLAGYHEQYF
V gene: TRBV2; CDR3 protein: CASTIDRNTGELFF
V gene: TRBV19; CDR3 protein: CASSITGARGYTF